The 20 T cell receptor beta chains in this list originate from one sample, sequenced in a study of blood T cell repertoires in COVID-19. Some clones are missing from TCRdb's copy, which holds only in-frame ones; the method was immunoSEQ multiplex PCR. Here the sample spans 350,000 or so clones, about 92% being singletons. Sequenced input: PBMCs or T cells enriched from blood (not recorded which). Every receptor here comes from a woman younger than 45 who had recovered from COVID-19.

The CDR3 loop reads CASFPLAANTGELFF. For the CDR3, the DNA is TGTGCCAGCTTTCCTCTAGCGGCGAACACCGGGGAGCTGTTTTTT. V usage is TRBV28 and J usage is TRBJ2-2; 7 bases are a match to TRBD2. The V and J ends lost 8 bases and 0 bases, in that order; junction bases with no gene match: 6. The CDR3 runs 15 residues. Germline V gives CDR1 MDHEN, CDR2 SYDVKM.

The chain has TRBV19 and TRBJ2-1; TRBD2 is a possible D gene (8 bases). The CDR3 extends over 13 amino acids. Germline CDR1 reads LNHDA; CDR2 reads SQIVND (reference sequence). V dropped 9 bases and J dropped 8 bases, with 17 bases sitting between them. The CDR3 nucleotides read TGTGCCAGCGGGGGGGTACAGGGGTATGAGCAGTTCTTC. Translating gives CASGGVQGYEQFF.

The chain links TRBV7-3 to TRBJ2-5; 8 bases are a match to TRBD2. Per the germline V gene, CDR1 is SGHTA and CDR2 is FQGTGA. This CDR3 region has 16 residues. J was trimmed by 4 bases and V by 3 bases; bases with no gene match: 10. The CDR3 nucleotides read TGTGCCAGCAGCTTGGGCTTCGGGGGGGCCCGAGAGACCCAGTACTTC. It translates to CASSLGFGGARETQYF.

The chain uses TRBV6-2 or TRBV6-3 and TRBJ2-5; TRBD1 is a possible D gene (6 bases). Germline V gene data show CDR1 as MNHEY and CDR2 as SVGEGT. V was pared by 5 bases and J by 5 bases, with 12 bases between. CDR3 size: 13 residues. This CDR3 is CASSPQGPETQYF. The DNA for the CDR3 is TGTGCCAGCAGTCCACAGGGTCCCGAGACCCAGTACTTC.

The chain is built from TRBV5-4 and TRBJ2-5, with D possibly being TRBD2 (6 bases). Deletions cut 3 bases from V and 5 bases from J, with 11 bases between. CDR3 length: 13 residues. The germline gives CDR1 SGHNT, CDR2 YYREEE (reference sequence). The CDR3 protein is CASSSGEAETQYF. The CDR3 DNA reads TGTGCCAGCAGCTCGGGGGAGGCGGAGACCCAGTACTTC.

The rearrangement links TRBV6-1 to TRBJ2-3, with 9 positions matching TRBD2. Germline V gene data show CDR1 as MNHNS and CDR2 as SASEGT. Unmatched junction bases numbered 12, after V lost 3 bases and J lost 2 bases. This CDR3 comprises 18 residues. The CDR3 spells CASSESSGVIIVTDTQYF. DNA of the CDR3: TGTGCCAGCAGTGAGTCTAGCGGGGTAATCATAGTCACAGATACGCAGTATTTT.

The rearrangement links TRBV28 to TRBJ1-5, with D perhaps TRBD1 (5 bases). V dropped 5 bases and J dropped 2 bases, with 7 bases sitting between them. Germline loops: CDR1 MDHEN, CDR2 SYDVKM. CDR3 length: 13 residues. The CDR3 region is CASSRQRNQPQHF. In DNA, the CDR3 is TGTGCCAGCAGTCGACAGCGCAATCAGCCCCAGCATTTT.

V is TRBV28 and J is TRBJ1-6, with D possibly matching TRBD1 (5 bases). The CDR3 sequence is 13 residues long. The V end was cut by 6 bases, the J end by 14 bases, with 17 bases between. From germline, CDR1 is MDHEN and CDR2 SYDVKM. This chain's CDR3 is CASSGGPLVTLHF. The DNA of the CDR3 is TGTGCCAGCAGCGGGGGACCTTTGGTAACCCTCCACTTT.

The chain employs TRBV28 and TRBJ1-5; D is uncertain. Trimming stripped 7 bases from V and 6 bases from J, with 10 bases between. The CDR3 runs 12 residues. Per germline, CDR1 MDHEN and CDR2 SYDVKM. The CDR3 protein is CASNGGSQPQHF. CDR3 sequence (DNA): TGTGCCAGCAATGGAGGGAGTCAGCCCCAGCATTTT.

This clone was seen only once. This chain connects TRBV2 to TRBJ1-5; TRBD1 matches 10 bases. Per germline, CDR1 SNHLY and CDR2 FYNNEI. This CDR3 comprises 16 residues. The trim removed 2 bases at V and 7 bases at J, leaving 8 bases unmatched. The CDR3 DNA is TGTGCCAGCAGTGAAACCGGGACAGGGGTTAGGCAGCCCCAGCATTTT. Translated, it gives CASSETGTGVRQPQHF.

The chain carries TRBV18 and TRBJ1-2; possibly TRBD1 for D (5 bases). The CDR3 totals 16 residues. Germline V lookup: CDR1 KGHSH, CDR2 LQKENI. V lost 3 bases and J lost 1, with 15 bases in between. Written as DNA, the CDR3 is TGTGCCAGCTCACCGAGTGCAGGGCCCGGTAACTATGGCTACACCTTC. Its protein is CASSPSAGPGNYGYTF.

The V gene is TRBV24-1, the J gene TRBJ2-1; 7 bases agree with TRBD2. The junction had 4 bases not matched to a gene; V was cut back by 3 bases and J by 0 bases. The CDR3 runs 16 residues. CDR1 KGHDR and CDR2 SFDVKD come from the germline V gene. CDR3 DNA sequence: TGTGCCACCAGTGATACTAGCGCCAACTCCTACAATGAGCAGTTCTTC. This gives the protein CATSDTSANSYNEQFF.

Details on this clone: The junction departs from germline at one end; a sequencing error may be responsible. J is TRBJ1-1 and V is TRBV18; weak D call: TRBD1 (6 bases). CDR3 size: 14 residues. The germline gives CDR1 KGHSH, CDR2 LQKENI. The CDR3 reads CASSPRQELAEASF. CDR3 coding DNA: TGTGCCAGCTCACCCCGACAGGAGTTGGCTGAAGCTTCCTTT.

This clone was counted a single time. V usage is TRBV5-1 and J usage is TRBJ2-5; D perhaps matches TRBD2 (6 bases). There are 13 residues in the CDR3. CDR1 SGHRS and CDR2 YFSETQ come from the germline V gene. Deletions cut 2 bases from V and 2 bases from J, with 7 bases between. The CDR3 protein is CASSFAGQETQYF. The CDR3 DNA reads TGCGCCAGCAGCTTCGCGGGACAAGAGACCCAGTACTTC.

The rearrangement uses TRBV6-1 and TRBJ1-1; D perhaps matches TRBD1 (6 bases). The CDR3 has 13 amino acids. CDR1 and CDR2 from the germline V gene are MNHNS and SASEGT. V was shortened by 3 bases and J by 5 bases, with 10 bases between the two germline ends. The CDR3 DNA follows: TGTGCCAGCAGTGACAGGGGAGTTACTGAAGCTTTCTTT. Its protein product is CASSDRGVTEAFF.

The chain has TRBV25-1 and TRBJ2-1; D unclear. The CDR3 covers 13 residues. Germline CDR1 is MGHDK and CDR2 is SYGVNS. Trimming cost V 8 bases and J 5 bases, with 13 bases left between them. The CDR3 sequence is CASESYLDNEQFF. CDR3 bases: TGTGCCAGCGAGTCGTACCTGGACAATGAGCAGTTCTTC.

The genes are TRBV6-5 and TRBJ1-1; D perhaps matches TRBD1 (5 bases). Germline-derived CDR1 and CDR2 are MNHEY and SVGAGI. The CDR3 loop spans 15 amino acids. V lost 5 bases and J 1 base, leaving 14 bases between the germline ends. The CDR3 sequence: CASSPRGGANTEAFF. DNA for the CDR3: TGTGCCAGCAGTCCTCGGGGCGGGGCGAACACTGAAGCTTTCTTT.

The V call is TRBV3-1 (or the pseudogene TRBV3-2), the J call TRBJ1-1; maybe TRBD1 (6 bases). V dropped 6 bases and J dropped 5 bases, with 16 bases sitting between them. The germline CDR1 and CDR2 sequences are LGHDT and YNNKEL (reference sequence). The CDR3 totals 14 residues. This CDR3 is CASSSDRRGTEAFF. CDR3 DNA sequence: TGTGCCAGCAGTTCTGACAGGCGTGGGACTGAAGCTTTCTTT.

The V and J genes are TRBV6-1 and TRBJ2-7; D possibly corresponds to TRBD2 (6 bases). This CDR3 has 15 amino acids. Germline CDR1 MNHNS, CDR2 SASEGT. Trimming pared 2 bases from V and 7 bases from J, leaving 18 bases between. The CDR3 bases are TGTGCCAGCAGTGAACAGGGCCTAACAAGCGGGGAGCAGTACTTC. Translating it yields CASSEQGLTSGEQYF.

This chain links TRBV9 with TRBJ2-5; D remains unclear. V lost 0 bases, J lost 4 bases, and 10 bases lay in between. This CDR3 spans 14 amino acids. Per the germline V gene, CDR1 is SGDLS and CDR2 is YYNGEE. The CDR3 sequence is CASSVGLVGETQYF. CDR3 nucleotides: TGTGCCAGCAGCGTAGGGCTGGTTGGAGAGACCCAGTACTTC.